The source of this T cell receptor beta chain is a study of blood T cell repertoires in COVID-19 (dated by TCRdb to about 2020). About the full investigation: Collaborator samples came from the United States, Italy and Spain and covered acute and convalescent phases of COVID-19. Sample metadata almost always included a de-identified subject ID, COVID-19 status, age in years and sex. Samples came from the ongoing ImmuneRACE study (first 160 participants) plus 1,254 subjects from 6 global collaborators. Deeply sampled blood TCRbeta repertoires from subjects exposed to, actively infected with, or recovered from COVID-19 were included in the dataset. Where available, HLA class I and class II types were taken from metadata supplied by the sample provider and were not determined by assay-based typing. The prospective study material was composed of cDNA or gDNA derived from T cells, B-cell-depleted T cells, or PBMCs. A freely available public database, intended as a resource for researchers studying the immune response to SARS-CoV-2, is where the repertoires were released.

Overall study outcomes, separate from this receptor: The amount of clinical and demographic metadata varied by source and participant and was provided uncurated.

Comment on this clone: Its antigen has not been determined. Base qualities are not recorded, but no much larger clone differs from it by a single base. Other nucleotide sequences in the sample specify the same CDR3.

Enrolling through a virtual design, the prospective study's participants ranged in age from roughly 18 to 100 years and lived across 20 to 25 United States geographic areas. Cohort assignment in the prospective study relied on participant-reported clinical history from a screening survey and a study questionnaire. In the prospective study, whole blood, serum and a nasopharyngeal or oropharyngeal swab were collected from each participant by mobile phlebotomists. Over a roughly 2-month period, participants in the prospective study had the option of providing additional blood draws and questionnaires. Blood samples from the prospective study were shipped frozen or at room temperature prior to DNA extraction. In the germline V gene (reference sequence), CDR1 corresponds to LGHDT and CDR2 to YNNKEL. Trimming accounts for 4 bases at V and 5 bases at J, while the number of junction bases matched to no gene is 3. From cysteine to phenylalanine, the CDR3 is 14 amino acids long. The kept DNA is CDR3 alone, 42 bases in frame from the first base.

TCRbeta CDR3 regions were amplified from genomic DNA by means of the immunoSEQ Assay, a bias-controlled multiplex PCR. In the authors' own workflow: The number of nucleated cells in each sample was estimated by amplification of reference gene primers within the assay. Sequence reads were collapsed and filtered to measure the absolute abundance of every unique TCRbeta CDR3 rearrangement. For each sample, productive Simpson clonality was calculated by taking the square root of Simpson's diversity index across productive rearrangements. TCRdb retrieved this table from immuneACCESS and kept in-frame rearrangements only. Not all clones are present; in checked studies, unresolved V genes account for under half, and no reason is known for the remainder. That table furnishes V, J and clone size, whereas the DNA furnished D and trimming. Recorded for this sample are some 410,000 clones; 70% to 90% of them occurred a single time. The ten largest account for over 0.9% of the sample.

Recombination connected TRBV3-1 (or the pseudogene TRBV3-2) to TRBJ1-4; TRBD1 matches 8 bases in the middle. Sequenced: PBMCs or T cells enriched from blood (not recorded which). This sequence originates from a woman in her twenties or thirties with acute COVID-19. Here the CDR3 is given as CASSPTGANEKLFF. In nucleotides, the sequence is TGTGCCAGCAGCCCGACAGGGGCGAATGAAAAACTGTTTTTT.